The 2 T cell receptor beta chains listed next were all sequenced from one sample in a study of blood T cell repertoires in COVID-19. Data came from immunoSEQ multiplex PCR; TCRdb stores just in-frame clones and leaves some out. Among 150,000 to 200,000 clones listed, around 73% were seen once. The sample taken for sequencing was PBMCs or T cells enriched from blood (not recorded which). The receptor set was obtained from a woman aged 50 to 60 who had recovered from COVID-19.

The chain has TRBV28 and TRBJ2-2; D may be TRBD2 (6 bases). There are 12 residues in the CDR3. Germline V lookup: CDR1 MDHEN, CDR2 SYDVKM. V lost 5 bases to trimming and J lost 7 bases, with 8 bases between them. The CDR3 nucleotides are TGTGCCAGCAGTGGAGGGATCGGGGAGCTGTTTTTT. This encodes CASSGGIGELFF. The variable domain in full, with the rest retrieved from reference TRBV28 and TRBJ2-2, is DVKVTQSSRYLVKRTGEKVFLECVQDMDHENMFWYRQDPGLGLRLIYFSYDVKMKEKGDIPEGYSVSREKKERFSLILESASTNQTSMYLCASSGGIGELFFGEGSRLTVL.

The chain recombines TRBV7-9 with TRBJ1-2; weak D call: TRBD1 (6 bases). The CDR3 loop spans 13 amino acids. V was pared by 8 bases and J by 4 bases, with 14 bases between. CDR1 and CDR2 (germline): SEHNR, FQNEAQ (reference sequence). The CDR3 loop reads CASDLDSSYGYTF. CDR3 sequence (DNA): TGTGCCAGCGATCTGGACAGTTCCTATGGCTACACCTTC. Filled out from reference TRBV7-9 and TRBJ1-2, the complete variable domain reads DTGVSQNPRHKITKRGQNVTFRCDPISEHNRLYWYRQTLGQGPEFLTYFQNEAQLEKSRLLSDRFSAERPKGSFSTLEIQRTEQGDSAMYLCASDLDSSYGYTFGSGTRLTVV.